This T cell receptor (beta chain) appears in the sequencing data of a study of cytomegalovirus exposure and HLA in healthy donors. General study findings and limits: Researchers counted around 160 TCR beta chains as cytomegalovirus-associated. Within an earlier analysis, most TCR beta V segments proved productive either about 90% or about 30% of the time. A later analysis showed HLA-associated TCR beta chains outstripping equally common others in clonal expansion. Researchers reported in a later analysis that a missense DCLRE1C variant was tied to TCR beta V- and J-gene trimming.

In the PCR, 60 Vbeta and 13 Jbeta primers were used. The table came from immunoSEQ multiplex PCR; TCRdb's copy has only in-frame clones and leaves some out. The repertoire holds 75,000 to 80,000 clones, with around 76% as singletons. As to this clone: Antigen unknown.

The sequenced sample was PBMCs. This clonotype was obtained from a male donor in good health and CMV-seropositive.

The chain's CDR3 is CASSQEGGGRATDTQYF. Here the CDR3 DNA reads TGTGCCAGCAGCCAAGAGGGGGGGGGCAGGGCCACAGATACGCAGTATTTT. This sequence joins TRBV4-2 and TRBJ2-3; possible D gene TRBD2, 7 bases. V was clipped by 0 bases and J by 2 bases, with 15 bases between them. Germline CDR1 and CDR2: LGHNA and YNFKEQ. This CDR3 spans 17 amino acids.